What follows are 32 T cell receptor beta chains derived from one specimen sequenced in a study of cytomegalovirus exposure and HLA in healthy donors. PCR amplification relied on 60 Vbeta primers (plus 13 Jbeta primers). Sequenced by immunoSEQ multiplex PCR; TCRdb stores in-frame clones only, minus some. The sample lists some 150,000 clones, about 60% occurring once. Sequencing input: PBMCs. Receptors were obtained from a woman aged 55-69 years in good health and CMV-seropositive.

The chain couples TRBV28 to TRBJ2-1; D may be TRBD2 (6 bases). CDR3 length: 15 amino acids. The germline gives CDR1 MDHEN, CDR2 SYDVKM. Trimming removed 3 bases from V and 4 bases from J, with 13 bases in between. In DNA, the CDR3 is TGTGCCAGCAGTTTGGGGCGGGGAAGGTACAATGAGCAGTTCTTC. Protein product: CASSLGRGRYNEQFF.

The chain employs TRBV5-1 and TRBJ2-3; 12 bases agree with TRBD2. Losses at the gene ends were 4 bases for V and 4 bases for J; bases not matched to a gene: 7. Germline CDR1 and CDR2: SGHRS and YFSETQ. This CDR3 has 16 amino acids. In DNA, the CDR3 is TGCGCCAGCAGCGTGACTAGCGGGAGAATTGCAGATACGCAGTATTTT. This gives the protein CASSVTSGRIADTQYF.

This clone has a handful of counts. The chain combines TRBV9 with TRBJ1-3, with 9 nucleotides matching TRBD1. The V gene end was trimmed by 4 bases and the J gene end by 4 bases; junction bases not matched to a gene: 9. This CDR3 is 16 amino acids long. Germline CDR1 reads SGDLS; CDR2 reads YYNGEE. The CDR3 region is CASSLSGQGVGNTIYF. DNA of the CDR3: TGTGCCAGCAGCCTTTCGGGACAGGGAGTCGGAAACACCATATATTTT.

V and J are TRBV7-3 and TRBJ2-3; 7 nucleotides align to TRBD2. The germline V gene has CDR1 SGHTA and CDR2 FQGTGA. V was pared by 5 bases and J by 2 bases, with 7 bases of the junction left unmatched. This CDR3 comprises 15 residues. The CDR3 spells CASSPGGRDTDTQYF. Written as DNA, the CDR3 is TGTGCCAGCAGCCCCGGGGGGAGGGACACAGATACGCAGTATTTT. Using reference TRBV7-3 and TRBJ2-3 for the parts outside the CDR3, the full variable domain is GAGVSQTPSNKVTEKGKYVELRCDPISGHTALYWYRQSLGQGPEFLIYFQGTGAADDSGLPNDRFFAVRPEGSVSTLKIQRTERGDSAVYLCASSPGGRDTDTQYFGPGTRLTVL.

This chain connects TRBV5-4 to TRBJ2-3; D gene unclear. In germline, CDR1 is SGHNT, CDR2 YYREEE (reference sequence). Trimming left V 3 bases short and J 1 base short, with 12 bases between. The CDR3 contains 15 residues. CDR3 in amino acids: CASSSPRRGTDTQYF. CDR3 DNA sequence: TGTGCCAGCAGCTCGCCGAGACGGGGCACAGATACGCAGTATTTT.

This chain uses TRBV5-8 with TRBJ1-1; weak D call: TRBD1 (6 bases). The CDR3 extends over 13 amino acids. Germline values: CDR1 SGHTS, CDR2 YDEGEE. Trimming stripped 3 bases from V and 2 bases from J, with 8 bases between. The CDR3 here is CASSWGQNTEAFF. CDR3 bases: TGTGCCAGCAGCTGGGGACAAAACACTGAAGCTTTCTTT.

The chain recombines TRBV6-6 with TRBJ2-3; D remains ambiguous. V was trimmed by 5 bases and J by 6 bases, leaving 12 bases between them. CDR3 length: 13 residues. Germline V CDR1 and CDR2: MNHNY, SVGAGI (reference sequence). CDR3 coding DNA: TGTGCCAGCAGTGGCAGTGGGCACGATACGCAGTATTTT. Translated, it gives CASSGSGHDTQYF.

CDR3 protein: CASSPGLAGVNEQFF. For the CDR3, the DNA is TGTGCCAGCAGCCCGGGACTAGCGGGAGTCAATGAGCAGTTCTTC. V is TRBV7-3 and J is TRBJ2-1; 14 bases map to TRBD2. The germline V gene has CDR1 SGHTA and CDR2 FQGTGA. Germline trimming cut 5 bases from V and 6 bases from J; bases unmatched to any gene: 3. This CDR3 comprises 15 residues.

This clone appeared a single time. This CDR3 reads CASSLDPGEAFF. DNA for the CDR3: TGTGCCAGCAGCTTAGATCCGGGTGAAGCTTTCTTT. V is TRBV11-2 and J is TRBJ1-1; D gene unclear. Trimming cost V 0 bases and J 7 bases, with 6 bases left between them. The CDR3 contains 12 residues. CDR1 and CDR2 (germline): SGHAT, FQNNGV.

V is TRBV4-1 and J is TRBJ1-2; perhaps TRBD1 as D (6 bases). Between the trimmed V and J ends, which lost 0 bases and 4 bases, there was a span of 18 bases. Germline V gene data show CDR1 as MGHRA and CDR2 as YSYEKL. The length of the CDR3 is 17 residues. The CDR3 loop reads CASSQEPDRYRGYGYTF. DNA of the CDR3: TGCGCCAGCAGCCAAGAACCAGACAGGTACCGGGGCTATGGCTACACCTTC.

This chain joins TRBV28 and TRBJ2-1, with TRBD2 matching 7 bases. This CDR3 has 19 residues. The V and J ends lost 2 bases and 3 bases, in that order; junction bases with no gene match: 16. CDR1 MDHEN and CDR2 SYDVKM come from the germline V gene. In DNA form, the CDR3 reads TGTGCCAGCAGTTTAAGGGGCGGGAGAATCTTATGGGACTACAATGAGCAGTTCTTC. Residues: CASSLRGGRILWDYNEQFF.

This CDR3 is CASSLRRDQVGEQYF. CDR3 coding DNA: TGTGCCAGCAGCTTACGGAGGGACCAGGTAGGGGAGCAGTACTTC. The J gene is TRBJ2-7, the V gene TRBV7-2; weak D call: TRBD2 (6 bases). The CDR3 extends over 15 amino acids. Germline-derived CDR1 and CDR2 are SGHTA and FQGNSA. The V end was cut by 2 bases, the J end by 7 bases, with 18 bases between.

The V call is TRBV5-5, the J call TRBJ2-7; 8 bases align to TRBD2. The V gene end was trimmed by 2 bases and the J gene end by 3 bases; junction bases not matched to a gene: 10. The CDR3 sequence is 16 residues long. The germline V gene has CDR1 SGHKS and CDR2 YYEKEE (reference sequence). CDR3: CASSFPAGGTRYEQYF. CDR3 nucleotides: TGTGCCAGCAGCTTCCCGGCGGGGGGTACCCGCTACGAGCAGTACTTC. Drawing the rest from reference TRBV5-5 and TRBJ2-7, the complete variable domain is DAGVTQSPTHLIKTRGQQVTLRCSPISGHKSVSWYQQVLGQGPQFIFQYYEKEERGRGNFPDRFSARQFPNYSSELNVNALLLGDSALYLCASSFPAGGTRYEQYFGPGTRLTVT.

The CDR3 sequence: CASSTPGHSNQPQHF. CDR3 DNA: TGTGCCAGTAGTACCCCGGGACATAGCAATCAGCCCCAGCATTTT. The chain combines TRBV19 with TRBJ1-5; possibly TRBD1 for D (6 bases). V lost 4 bases, J lost 0 bases, and 10 bases lay in between. Germline CDR1 LNHDA, CDR2 SQIVND (reference sequence). The CDR3 consists of 15 residues.

V is TRBV9 and J is TRBJ2-2, with 11 bases identical to TRBD2. The CDR3 covers 16 residues. V lost 0 bases, J lost 7 bases, and 5 bases stayed unmatched. The germline gives CDR1 SGDLS, CDR2 YYNGEE. CDR3 DNA: TGTGCCAGCAGCGTAGAACTAGCGGGAGTTAACGGGGAGCTGTTTTTT. Protein product: CASSVELAGVNGELFF.

The chain links TRBV5-5 to TRBJ1-2; 9 bases line up with TRBD1. This CDR3 is built from 14 residues. The ends lost 3 bases at V and 2 bases at J; junction bases unmatched: 2. In germline, CDR1 is SGHKS, CDR2 YYEKEE (reference sequence). CDR3 sequence: CASSSDRGNYGYTF. The CDR3 nucleotides are TGTGCCAGCAGCTCTGACAGGGGGAACTATGGCTACACCTTC.

A few counts support this clone. CDR3 sequence reads: CASRQQDLSYEQYF. The CDR3 bases are TGTGCCAGCAGGCAACAGGACCTCTCCTACGAGCAGTACTTC. This chain links TRBV27 with TRBJ2-7, with TRBD1 as a possible D gene (5 bases). The CDR3 sequence is 14 residues long. V dropped 6 bases and J dropped 0 bases, with 12 bases sitting between them. Germline V gives CDR1 MNHEY, CDR2 SMNVEV (reference sequence).

This sequence joins TRBV7-9 and TRBJ2-7, with 10 bases lining up with TRBD1. The junction had 7 bases not matched to a gene; V was cut back by 3 bases and J by 5 bases. Germline-derived CDR1 and CDR2 are SEHNR and FQNEAQ (reference sequence). This CDR3 has 15 amino acids. CDR3 protein: CASSFAGTGVHEQYF. CDR3 nucleotide sequence: TGTGCCAGCAGCTTCGCCGGGACAGGGGTCCACGAGCAGTACTTC.

V usage is TRBV7-2 and J usage is TRBJ2-7, with 11 bases identical to TRBD1. Per germline, CDR1 SGHTA and CDR2 FQGNSA. This CDR3 contains 15 residues. V dropped 6 bases and J dropped 5; count of bases not matched to a gene: 9. The CDR3 bases are TGTGCCAGCAGGCGATCCGGGACAGGGGGACACGAGCAGTACTTC. The encoded protein is CASRRSGTGGHEQYF.

The chain is built from TRBV28 and TRBJ2-2, with 13 bases matching TRBD2. CDR1 is MDHEN and CDR2 is SYDVKM in the germline V gene. V lost 6 bases and J lost 6; bases outside the gene matches: 7. This CDR3 is 16 amino acids long. CDR3 residues: CASSAGTSGTSGELFF. The CDR3 DNA is TGTGCCAGCAGCGCAGGGACTAGCGGGACCTCCGGGGAGCTGTTTTTT.

On this clone: This sample also contains other DNA sequences that code for the same CDR3. The rearrangement uses TRBV29-1 and TRBJ2-7; 11 bases fit TRBD2. From germline, CDR1 is SQVTM and CDR2 ANQGSEA. The trim removed 6 bases at V and 4 bases at J, leaving 5 bases unmatched. The CDR3 length is 13 residues. The CDR3 region is CSVMRTSGYEQYF. CDR3 DNA sequence: TGCAGCGTCATGCGGACTAGCGGGTACGAGCAGTACTTC.

This chain links TRBV9 with TRBJ2-1, with D perhaps TRBD2 (6 bases). CDR1 and CDR2 (germline): SGDLS, YYNGEE. The V end lost 1 base, the J end lost 3 bases, and 11 bases lay between the germline ends. The CDR3 extends over 15 amino acids. As DNA, the CDR3 is TGTGCCAGCAGCGTAAGGGACTCGGTCTACAATGAGCAGTTCTTC. Residues: CASSVRDSVYNEQFF.

The chain combines TRBV29-1 with TRBJ2-3; D is perhaps TRBD2 (5 bases). Germline V lookup: CDR1 SQVTM, CDR2 ANQGSEA. Trimming cost V 5 bases and J 6 bases, with 18 bases left between them. This CDR3 has 14 residues. Written as DNA, the CDR3 is TGCAGCGTTCGCAGGCTAGCCTCCGACGATACGCAGTATTTT. Protein product: CSVRRLASDDTQYF.

This chain links TRBV19 with TRBJ2-3; 11 positions match TRBD2. The V segment lost 6 bases and the J segment 2 bases; nucleotides outside the gene matches: 4. In germline, CDR1 is LNHDA, CDR2 SQIVND (reference sequence). The length of the CDR3 is 15 residues. CDR3 sequence (DNA): TGTGCCAGTAGGAAGACTAGCGGGGTCACAGATACGCAGTATTTT. Residues: CASRKTSGVTDTQYF.

This clone has only a few counts. The V and J genes are TRBV28 and TRBJ2-7, with 12 positions matching TRBD2. The trim removed 6 bases at V and 6 bases at J, leaving 3 bases unmatched. CDR1 is MDHEN and CDR2 is SYDVKM in the germline V gene. The CDR3 totals 13 residues. CDR3 loop: CASRTSGSIEQYF. CDR3 DNA: TGTGCCAGCAGGACTAGCGGGAGTATCGAGCAGTACTTC. The complete variable domain, with remaining parts taken from reference TRBV28 and TRBJ2-7, reads DVKVTQSSRYLVKRTGEKVFLECVQDMDHENMFWYRQDPGLGLRLIYFSYDVKMKEKGDIPEGYSVSREKKERFSLILESASTNQTSMYLCASRTSGSIEQYFGPGTRLTVT.

This sequence joins TRBV19 and TRBJ1-2; possible D gene TRBD1, 6 bases. Germline V gene lookup returns CDR1 LNHDA and CDR2 SQIVND (reference sequence). The CDR3 sequence is 13 residues long. Trimming removed 9 bases at V and 6 bases at J, with 17 bases between. CDR3 bases: TGTGCCAGCACCTTGGGACAAATAAATGGCTACACCTTC. Translating gives CASTLGQINGYTF.

The genes are TRBV18 and TRBJ2-4; a weak D match, TRBD1 (5 bases). V lost 0 bases and J lost 0, with 9 bases in between. The CDR3 is made up of 16 amino acids. Looked up from germline, CDR1 is KGHSH and CDR2 is LQKENI. The CDR3 here is CASSPPDSLAKNIQYF. The CDR3 region has the DNA TGTGCCAGCTCACCACCCGACAGTTTAGCCAAAAACATTCAGTACTTC.

The V and J genes are TRBV15 and TRBJ2-3; TRBD2 might be the D (6 bases). Trimming cost V 5 bases and J 2 bases, with 8 bases left between them. The CDR3 consists of 13 residues. Germline assignment: CDR1 LNHNV and CDR2 YYDKDF (reference sequence). The CDR3 sequence: CATSERVTDTQYF. CDR3 nucleotides: TGTGCCACCAGCGAGCGGGTCACAGATACGCAGTATTTT.

The chain has TRBV7-2 and TRBJ2-1, with 10 bases lining up with TRBD2. The ends lost 0 bases at V and 4 bases at J; junction bases unmatched: 6. The CDR3 covers 17 residues. Germline lookup yields CDR1 SGHTA and CDR2 FQGNSA. Here the CDR3 DNA reads TGTGCCAGCAGCTTAGCGGGAGCGGGAGGGGAATACAATGAGCAGTTCTTC. Translated: CASSLAGAGGEYNEQFF. Full variable domain (outside the CDR3, taken from reference TRBV7-2 and TRBJ2-1): GAGVSQSPSNKVTEKGKDVELRCDPISGHTALYWYRQSLGQGLEFLIYFQGNSAPDKSGLPSDRFSAERTGGSVSTLTIQRTQQEDSAVYLCASSLAGAGGEYNEQFFGPGTRLTVL.

The gene calls are TRBV15 and TRBJ2-5; D is perhaps TRBD1 (6 bases). Germline V gene sequence: CDR1 LNHNV, CDR2 YYDKDF (reference sequence). With 2 bases removed from V and 3 bases from J, the gap between germline ends came to 10 bases. This CDR3 is built from 14 residues. The CDR3 here is CATSRRSGEETQYF. DNA of the CDR3: TGTGCCACCAGCAGACGGTCAGGGGAAGAGACCCAGTACTTC.

As DNA, the CDR3 is TGTGCCAGCAGTGAATGGGGCAGCTCCTACGAGCAGTACTTC. Its protein product is CASSEWGSSYEQYF. This chain links TRBV6-1 with TRBJ2-7; maybe TRBD1 (5 bases). The CDR3 totals 14 residues. Trimming took 2 bases from V and 0 from J, leaving 8 bases between them. Germline values: CDR1 MNHNS, CDR2 SASEGT.

This clone has only a few counts. CDR3 nucleotide sequence: TGTGCCAGCAGTTTGGTAGTAGGGGGGGCTCCCTACGAGCAGTACTTC. It is translated as CASSLVVGGAPYEQYF. The rearrangement links TRBV27 to TRBJ2-7; D perhaps matches TRBD2 (7 bases). V lost 3 bases and J 2 bases, leaving 17 bases between the germline ends. The CDR3 spans 16 residues. CDR1 is MNHEY, CDR2 SMNVEV, per germline (reference sequence).